These T cell receptor beta chains were read from a single sample in a study of chemoradiotherapy in HPV16-positive cancers. TCRdb's table, derived via immunoSEQ multiplex PCR, lists solely in-frame clones and lacks some. Of 25,000 to 35,000 clones in the sample, approximately 86% were seen once. This specimen consisted of blood, obtained from a patient who underwent chemoradiotherapy. These receptors were obtained from a human donor with HPV-associated anogenital cancer. The CDR3 runs from the conserved cysteine through the conserved F or W. The D gene is left open where the match is weak. Clone size is given for some rows only: seen once, a few or many times, or a class if the clone is expanded.

v_call	d_call	j_call	cdr3_length	clone_size	cdr3_nt	cdr3_aa
TRBV4-2	TRBD1	TRBJ2-7	15	NA	TGTGCCAGCAGCCCAGAGGGACAGGGCAGCCACGAGCAGTACTTC	CASSPEGQGSHEQYF
TRBV18	TRBD1	TRBJ2-7	13	NA	TGTGCCAGCTCAAGGACAGGGGGCCACGAGCAGTACTTC	CASSRTGGHEQYF
TRBV9	NA	TRBJ2-7	15	once	TGTGCCAGCAGCGTAGATGATAGCGGAAACTACGAGCAGTACTTC	CASSVDDSGNYEQYF
TRBV14	TRBD1	TRBJ2-3	16	NA	TGTGCCAGCAGCCAAGTCCGGACAGGGGGTGTAGATACGCAGTATTTT	CASSQVRTGGVDTQYF
TRBV7-9	NA	TRBJ2-1	13	NA	TGTGCCAGCAGCCAGACTCTCTACAATGAGCAGTTCTTC	CASSQTLYNEQFF
TRBV5-8	TRBD1	TRBJ2-3	15	NA	TGTGCCAGCAGGAGAGGGGGCGCCGGCACAGATACGCAGTATTTT	CASRRGGAGTDTQYF
TRBV7-9	NA	TRBJ1-4	13	once	TGTGCCAGCCGCCGATCGTCTAATGAAAAACTGTTTTTT	CASRRSSNEKLFF
TRBV4-1	NA	TRBJ1-4	15	NA	TGCGCCAGCAGCCAAACCAACGACGGGAGGGAAAAACTGTTTTTT	CASSQTNDGREKLFF
TRBV7-9	NA	TRBJ1-6	16	NA	TGTGCCAGCAGCTCCTTCTCGGGGCTCGGGGGTTCACCCCTCCACTTT	CASSSFSGLGGSPLHF
TRBV7-9	NA	TRBJ2-7	11	NA	TGTGCCAGCAGCGCTTGGGGGGAGCAGTACTTC	CASSAWGEQYF
TRBV4-2	NA	TRBJ1-3	16	NA	TGTGCCAGCAGCCGGGGAGGAATGGGATCTGGAAACACCATATATTTT	CASSRGGMGSGNTIYF
TRBV2	TRBD1	TRBJ2-5	13	few	TGTGCCAGCAGTAGGGACAGGGGGGAGACCCAGTACTTC	CASSRDRGETQYF
TRBV5-1	TRBD1	TRBJ2-7	16	few	TGCGCCAGCAGCTTGGGTTACGGGACAGGCGCCTACGAGCAGTACTTC	CASSLGYGTGAYEQYF
TRBV2	NA	TRBJ2-7	17	NA	TGTGCCAGCATGAGCAAGATTCAGCTCAACCTTTCCTACGAGCAGTACTTC	CASMSKIQLNLSYEQYF